A selection of T cell receptor beta chains follows, all from one sample in a study of monozygotic twins with inflammatory bowel disease. For each CDR3 protein, TCRdb gives one entry from its re-call of the 5' RACE reads, without DNA. The table for this sample gives some 150,000 distinct CDR3 sequences. Sequencing input: blood. All receptors derive from a human donor with ulcerative colitis or Crohn's disease, or a healthy co-twin of an affected twin (not recorded which). The CDR3 runs from the conserved cysteine through the conserved F or W.

TRBV11-2,TRBJ1-6,CASRLNTGILANSPLHF
TRBV4-2,TRBJ2-5,CASSQDAGVWKTQYF
TRBV4-1,TRBJ2-1,CASSQDLAGVYNEQFF
TRBV12-3/TRBV12-4,TRBJ2-3,CTSSFLLRQRTFTDTQYF
TRBV28,TRBJ2-7,CASSLYRGPSYEQYF
TRBV6-5,TRBJ1-1,CASSYSGAWQGPTEAFF
TRBV18,TRBJ2-2,CASSPLQGVNTGELFF
TRBV5-1,TRBJ2-1,CASSVGTSGSSYNEQFF
TRBV20-1,TRBJ2-7,CSARDDAGDISYEQYF
TRBV19,TRBJ2-7,CASSPPGGSTLWGQGRDEQYF
TRBV12-3/TRBV12-4,TRBJ2-3,CASITTSSTDTQYF
TRBV7-9,TRBJ2-1,CTQGEQGSTYYNEQFF
TRBV12-3/TRBV12-4,TRBJ2-1,CASSLRQGVSNEQFF
TRBV20-1,TRBJ2-2,CSAAGGEANTGELFF
TRBV4-2,TRBJ2-7,CASSQEVAVPGEQYF
TRBV5-6,TRBJ1-1,CASSGHLNTEAFF
TRBV7-3,TRBJ2-1,CASSAGQFNEQFF
TRBV5-1,TRBJ1-5,CASSREPNQPQHF
TRBV5-1,TRBJ2-5,CASSLEGQGFGQETQYF
TRBV5-1,TRBJ2-3,CASSLQTSGLSTDTQYF
TRBV14,TRBJ1-5,CASSQGQPNQPQHF
TRBV4-2,TRBJ1-6,CASGRVGDNSPLHF
TRBV6-1,TRBJ1-5,CASSETPTGREPQHF
TRBV18,TRBJ2-7,CASSPGLRGYEQYF
TRBV30,TRBJ1-1,CAWSKGGSTEAFF
TRBV29-1,TRBJ2-7,CSVGVDWASGSVSYEQYF
TRBV7-3,TRBJ1-2,CASSLSVIQGTSNYGYTF
TRBV20-1,TRBJ2-5,CSARDGGRAETQYF
TRBV5-6,TRBJ1-5,CASSSPWDQPQHF
TRBV7-3,TRBJ2-1,CASSLYFNNEQFF
TRBV28,TRBJ1-2,CASTWAGQGSGGYTF
TRBV20-1,TRBJ2-1,CSTLKGTGPNF
TRBV12-3/TRBV12-4,TRBJ1-1,CASSRQGYGAEAFF
TRBV12-3/TRBV12-4,TRBJ1-5,CASSDRGINQPQHF
TRBV7-3,TRBJ1-1,CASSLTAGTTEAFF
TRBV12-3/TRBV12-4,TRBJ2-1,CASGLGVPGEQFF
TRBV18,TRBJ2-1,CASSPAPPGVNEQFF
TRBV27,TRBJ2-2,CASRKNTGELFF